This entry lists 4 T cell receptor beta chains sequenced from one sample in a study of response to subunit inactivated influenza vaccine. TCRdb redid the calling of the RT-PCR reads with MiXCR, one entry per CDR3 protein. The table lists over 150,000 distinct CDR3 sequences, 9.5% to 12% of them singletons. Source: CD8+ T cells sorted from PBMCs, taken approximately 25 months after vaccination. These receptors came from a man aged 45-69 years who received an inactivated influenza vaccine.

There are a few counts of this clonotype. The rearrangement links TRBV5-6 to TRBJ2-7; a possible D gene is TRBD1 (6 bases). The CDR3 length is 16 residues. The V gene lost 2 bases and the J gene lost 2 bases, with 17 bases spanning the gap. CDR1 and CDR2 (germline): SGHDT, YYEEEE. The CDR3 here is CASSFYIGGLAYEQYF. The CDR3 DNA is TGTGCCAGCAGCTTCTATATTGGGGGCCTCGCCTACGAGCAGTACTTC.

This clonotype was counted many times. The rearrangement joins TRBV7-9 to TRBJ2-1; 8 positions match TRBD2. This CDR3 region has 15 residues. Germline loops: CDR1 SEHNR, CDR2 FQNEAQ (reference sequence). The trim removed 2 bases at V and 3 bases at J, leaving 3 bases unmatched. CDR3 nucleotide sequence: TGTGCCAGCAGCTTACCGGGAGGGCTCTACAATGAGCAGTTCTTC. Its translation is CASSLPGGLYNEQFF.

The sample holds a few counts of this clonotype. V gene TRBV29-1 combines with J gene TRBJ2-7, with TRBD1 identical over 12 bases. This CDR3 is built from 13 residues. The V segment lost 3 bases and the J segment 6 bases; nucleotides outside the gene matches: 3. Germline CDR1 is SQVTM and CDR2 is ANQGSEA. CDR3: CSVEGQGASEQYF. The CDR3 DNA reads as TGCAGCGTTGAGGGACAGGGGGCAAGCGAGCAGTACTTC.

The table lists this clonotype with a few counts. The chain combines TRBV30 with TRBJ2-7; 9 bases line up with TRBD2. The germline CDR1 and CDR2 sequences are GTSNPN and SVGIG (reference sequence). This CDR3 has 16 amino acids. V was clipped by 2 bases and J by 3 bases; unmatched bases: 11. The CDR3: CAWSTGYSGGFYEQYF. The CDR3 region has the DNA TGTGCCTGGAGTACCGGATATAGCGGGGGATTCTACGAGCAGTACTTC.